Below are 21 T cell receptor beta chains sequenced from a single sample in a study of breast tumors, draining lymph nodes, adjacent tissues. TCRdb reprocessed the multiplex PCR reads with MiXCR, giving one entry per CDR3 protein. The data contain some 65,000 distinct CDR3 sequences, approximately 47% of them seen just once; the ten biggest clones take up 8.4%. Sequencing was performed on breast tumor tissue. The receptors come from a female donor with breast cancer. Some clones in this sample may be carry-over from other donors' samples.

The chain links TRBV6-5 to TRBJ2-5, with unresolved D. Per germline, CDR1 MNHEY and CDR2 SVGAGI. The length of the CDR3 is 12 residues. V was cut by 4 bases and J by 3 bases, with 6 bases left in between. CDR3 amino acids: CASSFGEETQYF. DNA for the CDR3: TGTGCCAGCAGTTTTGGGGAAGAGACCCAGTACTTC.

This sequence joins TRBV10-3 and TRBJ2-7; 9 nucleotides align to TRBD1. CDR1 and CDR2 from the germline V gene are ENHRY and SYGVKD. The CDR3 is 16 residues long. The V gene end was trimmed by 6 bases and the J gene end by 2 bases; junction bases not matched to a gene: 11. The CDR3 region is CAISATGTGLTYEQYF. The CDR3, as DNA: TGTGCCATCAGCGCGACCGGGACAGGGTTGACCTACGAGCAGTACTTC.

This clonotype was seen ten or more times. The chain is built from TRBV7-9 and TRBJ2-3, with 15 bases matching TRBD2. Germline V gene lookup returns CDR1 SEHNR and CDR2 FQNEAQ (reference sequence). The length of the CDR3 is 16 residues. V trimming: 5 bases; J trimming: 5 bases; junction bases outside the gene matches: 5. CDR3 amino acids: CASSTGLAGGVDTQYF. The CDR3 coding sequence is TGTGCCAGCAGCACTGGACTAGCGGGGGGGGTAGATACGCAGTATTTT.

This clonotype occurred many times. The chain combines TRBV6-6 with TRBJ2-1, with unresolved D. Germline V CDR1 and CDR2: MNHNY, SVGAGI (reference sequence). Trimming pared 7 bases from V and 5 bases from J, leaving 12 bases between. This CDR3 region has 13 residues. This CDR3 is CASKNPGNNEQFF. The CDR3 DNA follows: TGTGCCAGCAAAAATCCAGGTAACAATGAGCAGTTCTTC.

The table lists this clonotype with many counts. The rearrangement joins TRBV20-1 to TRBJ1-6; no firm D call. The CDR3 runs 15 residues. Germline V gives CDR1 DFQATT, CDR2 SNEGSKA (reference sequence). V lost 2 bases and J 9 bases, leaving 17 bases between the germline ends. The CDR3 sequence is CSARLLEVFGSPLHF. Written as DNA, the CDR3 is TGCAGTGCTAGATTACTTGAGGTTTTCGGTTCACCCCTCCACTTT.

This chain joins TRBV9 and TRBJ1-3, with unresolved D. V gave up 0 bases and J gave up 0 bases, with 10 bases separating them. CDR1 is SGDLS, CDR2 YYNGEE, per germline. The CDR3 spans 16 residues. CDR3 residues: CASSVVPVTSGNTIYF. The CDR3 region has the DNA TGTGCCAGCAGCGTAGTTCCGGTAACCTCTGGAAACACCATATATTTT.

This rearrangement joins TRBV7-9 to TRBJ1-3; D remains ambiguous. Germline lookup yields CDR1 SEHNR and CDR2 FQNEAQ (reference sequence). This CDR3 region has 12 residues. Deletions cut 2 bases from V and 4 bases from J, with 3 bases between. In DNA, the CDR3 is TGTGCCAGCAGCTTACAGGGAAACACCATATATTTT. The encoded protein is CASSLQGNTIYF.

This chain connects TRBV20-1 to TRBJ1-5; D is unclear. Trimming removed 1 base at V and 2 bases at J, with 12 bases between. Germline CDR1 reads DFQATT; CDR2 reads SNEGSKA (reference sequence). CDR3 length equals 15 residues. CDR3 region: CSARAGGVGNQPQHF. The CDR3 DNA reads as TGCAGTGCTAGAGCAGGCGGAGTGGGCAATCAGCCCCAGCATTTT.

This sequence joins TRBV11-2 and TRBJ1-4; the D gene is possibly TRBD1 (6 bases). Trimming took off 5 bases at V and 7 bases at J, with 14 bases between the two ends. This CDR3 region has 14 residues. The germline CDR1 and CDR2 sequences are SGHAT and FQNNGV. Written as DNA, the CDR3 is TGTGCCAGCAGCCCGATCGGGGGGCGTGAAAAACTGTTTTTT. Translation: CASSPIGGREKLFF.

There are many counts of this clonotype. The rearrangement joins TRBV2 to TRBJ2-5; 8 nucleotides align to TRBD1. This CDR3 has 13 amino acids. V lost 5 bases, J lost 5 bases, and 4 bases stayed unmatched. CDR1 is SNHLY and CDR2 is FYNNEI in the germline V gene. CDR3 nucleotides: TGTGCCAGCAGTCGGGACAGGAGGGAGACCCAGTACTTC. It specifies CASSRDRRETQYF.

At least ten counts were recorded for this clonotype. J is TRBJ2-7 and V is TRBV27; 9 nucleotides line up with TRBD1. The length of the CDR3 is 13 residues. Germline CDR1 is MNHEY and CDR2 is SMNVEV (reference sequence). The J segment lost 6 bases and the V segment lost 3 bases, leaving 3 bases of the junction unmatched. The CDR3 sequence is CASSFGTGREQYF. CDR3 sequence (DNA): TGTGCCAGCAGTTTCGGGACAGGGCGCGAGCAGTACTTC.

V and J are TRBV6-7 and TRBJ2-1; TRBD2 agrees at 9 bases. TRBV6-7 is placed among ORFs of uncertain function. There are 17 residues in the CDR3. Trimming took 5 bases from V and 3 from J; bases not matched to a gene: 11. The CDR3 DNA reads TGTGCCAGCAGTCCCATCGGGACTAGCTCAAACTACAATGAGCAGTTCTTC. Protein: CASSPIGTSSNYNEQFF.

This clonotype was detected many times. V gene TRBV6-5 combines with J gene TRBJ2-7; TRBD1 matches 9 bases. V shed 6 bases and J 6 bases; nucleotides not matched to a gene: 12. Germline assignment: CDR1 MNHEY and CDR2 SVGAGI. The CDR3 runs 15 residues. The CDR3 DNA reads TGTGCCAGCAGCCCAAGGGACAGGGTAGTTTCCGAGCAGTACTTC. Protein sequence: CASSPRDRVVSEQYF.

This chain uses TRBV7-8 with TRBJ1-2; D is possibly TRBD1 (5 bases). The CDR3 contains 13 residues. CDR1 and CDR2 (germline): SGHVS, FQNEAQ. V was shortened by 5 bases and J by 5 bases, with 12 bases between the two germline ends. As DNA, the CDR3 is TGTGCCAGCAGCAGGGGACTGACTTATGGCTACACCTTC. Protein sequence: CASSRGLTYGYTF. The whole variable domain, remainder taken from reference TRBV7-8 and TRBJ1-2, is GAGVSQSPRYKVAKRGQDVALRCDPISGHVSLFWYQQALGQGPEFLTYFQNEAQLDKSGLPSDRFFAERPEGSVSTLKIQRTQQEDSAVYLCASSRGLTYGYTFGSGTRLTVV.

This clonotype showed up many times. V gene TRBV25-1 combines with J gene TRBJ1-4; TRBD1 matches at 7 bases. The germline V gene encodes CDR1 MGHDK and CDR2 SYGVNS. CDR3 length: 15 residues. V shed 3 bases and J 5 bases; nucleotides not matched to a gene: 6. CDR3 DNA: TGTGCCAGCAGTGATCCCAGGGGGTGGAATGAAAAACTGTTTTTT. Protein product: CASSDPRGWNEKLFF.

Many counts were recorded for this clonotype. J is TRBJ1-4 and V is TRBV11-2; D gene uncertain. The V gene lost 4 bases and the J gene lost 1 base, with 10 bases spanning the gap. This CDR3 comprises 15 residues. Germline V gives CDR1 SGHAT, CDR2 FQNNGV. CDR3 DNA: TGTGCCAGCAGCTCTAGACCGTTAACTAATGAAAAACTGTTTTTT. Protein product: CASSSRPLTNEKLFF.

This clonotype was seen only a few times. A single base separates this from a much larger clone, so it may be a read error. The chain combines TRBV6-6 with TRBJ2-1, with D possibly matching TRBD2 (6 bases). CDR3 size: 16 residues. Trimming removed 5 bases at V and 5 bases at J, with 19 bases between. Germline V gene sequence: CDR1 MNHNY, CDR2 SVGAGI (reference sequence). CDR3 sequence: CASSHWGDVRNNEQFF. CDR3 in DNA: TGTGCCAGCAGTCACTGGGGGGACGTTCGGAACAATGAGCAGTTCTTC.

This clonotype was found many times. V usage is TRBV6-2 or TRBV6-3 and J usage is TRBJ1-4; no clear D. Trimming took 2 bases from V and 8 from J, leaving 6 bases between them. Germline V gives CDR1 MNHEY, CDR2 SVGEGT. The CDR3 spans 12 residues. The CDR3 loop reads CASSYLREKLFF. The CDR3 bases are TGTGCCAGCAGTTACCTAAGGGAAAAACTGTTTTTT.

This clonotype was detected ten times or more. The J gene is TRBJ2-3, the V gene TRBV20-1; 11 bases are shared with TRBD2. This CDR3 is built from 16 residues. J gave up 5 bases and V 0 bases, and 7 bases lay outside the gene matches. The germline gives CDR1 DFQATT, CDR2 SNEGSKA (reference sequence). CDR3 sequence: CSAREPSGRWIDTQYF. Here the CDR3 DNA reads TGCAGTGCTAGAGAGCCTAGCGGGAGGTGGATAGATACGCAGTATTTT.

The chain recombines TRBV7-9 with TRBJ2-5; TRBD2 matches 8 bases. Germline loops: CDR1 SEHNR, CDR2 FQNEAQ (reference sequence). The CDR3 loop spans 17 amino acids. V trimming: 5 bases; J trimming: 5 bases; junction bases outside the gene matches: 16. The CDR3 nucleotides are TGTGCCAGCAGCCCCGTGGCGGGAGGAAACACCGGGGAGACCCAGTACTTC. Its translation is CASSPVAGGNTGETQYF.

This chain connects TRBV10-2 to TRBJ1-6, with D maybe TRBD1 (5 bases). V was pared by 4 bases and J by 5 bases, with 15 bases between. The CDR3 has 16 amino acids. Germline assignment: CDR1 WSHSY and CDR2 SAAADI. The CDR3 protein is CASSGSGLADNSPLHF. The CDR3 DNA sequence: TGCGCCAGCAGTGGGTCGGGACTAGCCGATAATTCACCCCTCCACTTT.